Shown below are 14 T cell receptor beta chains from a single sample sequenced in a study of blood T cell repertoires in COVID-19. Sequencing used immunoSEQ multiplex PCR; TCRdb keeps in-frame clones, though not all of them. The table shows approximately 81,000 clones, with almost 85% occurring only once. Source material: peripheral blood. The source of these receptors is a human donor in a cohort sampled during active COVID-19.

This clone was seen a single time. V usage is TRBV19 and J usage is TRBJ2-3; 7 bases line up with TRBD2. Germline V CDR1 and CDR2: LNHDA, SQIVND (reference sequence). The CDR3 totals 14 residues. Trimming removed 7 bases from V and 2 bases from J; junction bases left unmatched: 6. CDR3 region: CASTSSGYTDTQYF. DNA for the CDR3: TGTGCCAGTACATCTAGCGGCTACACAGATACGCAGTATTTT.

CDR3 amino acids: CAISDSGGPFEAFF. The CDR3 nucleotides read TGTGCCATCAGTGACTCAGGGGGTCCCTTTGAAGCTTTCTTT. The chain is built from TRBV10-3 and TRBJ1-1, with 7 bases lining up with TRBD1. Trimming at V came to 3 bases and at J to 7 bases, leaving 8 bases not matched to a gene. Germline lookup yields CDR1 ENHRY and CDR2 SYGVKD. This CDR3 has 14 residues.

The chain carries TRBV18 and TRBJ1-5; D is undetermined. CDR1 is KGHSH and CDR2 is LQKENI in the germline V gene. The CDR3 contains 16 residues. Trimming removed 1 base from V and 3 bases from J, with 13 bases in between. This chain's CDR3 is CASSPLRGSDNQPQHF. CDR3 bases: TGTGCCAGCTCACCACTCCGGGGTTCCGACAATCAGCCCCAGCATTTT.

This clone was seen a single time. In nucleotides, the CDR3 is TGTGCCAGCACACTGGTGCAGGGCGCCGAGCAGTACTTC. Its translation: CASTLVQGAEQYF. The chain has TRBV12-3 or TRBV12-4 and TRBJ2-7; the D gene is possibly TRBD1 (5 bases). CDR3 length equals 13 residues. Deletions cut 7 bases from V and 6 bases from J, with 16 bases between.

This chain uses TRBV7-2 with TRBJ2-3; 13 bases are a match to TRBD2. Germline assignment: CDR1 SGHTA and CDR2 FQGNSA. CDR3 size: 15 residues. V was clipped by 3 bases and J by 5 bases; unmatched bases: 2. CDR3 bases: TGTGCCAGCAGCTTGGGACTAGCGGGGTTAGATACGCAGTATTTT. Amino acids: CASSLGLAGLDTQYF.

This clone was detected only a few times. V usage is TRBV29-1 and J usage is TRBJ1-4; 7 bases match TRBD1. Germline V gene data show CDR1 as SQVTM and CDR2 as ANQGSEA. This CDR3 spans 13 amino acids. Trimming cost V 4 bases and J 6 bases; bases outside gene matches: 5. The CDR3 protein is CSVAGGGDEKLFF. In DNA, the CDR3 is TGCAGCGTTGCAGGAGGGGGCGATGAAAAACTGTTTTTT.

The rearrangement uses TRBV28 and TRBJ1-1, with D unclear. This CDR3 has 11 amino acids. Germline V CDR1 and CDR2: MDHEN, SYDVKM. V dropped 3 bases and J dropped 8 bases, with 7 bases sitting between them. The CDR3 DNA sequence: TGTGCCAGCAGTTTCGGGAGGGAAGCTTTCTTT. The encoded protein is CASSFGREAFF.

V usage is TRBV7-2 and J usage is TRBJ2-7; 9 bases map to TRBD1. This CDR3 has 15 residues. Looked up from germline, CDR1 is SGHTA and CDR2 is FQGNSA. Losses at the gene ends were 1 base for V and 3 bases for J; bases not matched to a gene: 4. The CDR3 is CASSLGGDRVYEQYF. The CDR3 DNA is TGTGCCAGCAGCTTAGGGGGGGACAGGGTCTACGAGCAGTACTTC. The variable domain in full, completed from reference TRBV7-2 and TRBJ2-7, reads GAGVSQSPSNKVTEKGKDVELRCDPISGHTALYWYRQSLGQGLEFLIYFQGNSAPDKSGLPSDRFSAERTGGSVSTLTIQRTQQEDSAVYLCASSLGGDRVYEQYFGPGTRLTVT.

This sequence joins TRBV2 and TRBJ1-1; tentative D call: TRBD1 (5 bases). The CDR3 loop spans 13 amino acids. V gave up 0 bases and J gave up 5 bases, with 7 bases separating them. Per the germline V gene, CDR1 is SNHLY and CDR2 is FYNNEI. The CDR3 spells CASSEARQTEAFF. The CDR3 region has the DNA TGTGCCAGCAGTGAAGCTAGACAGACTGAAGCTTTCTTT.

This chain connects TRBV24-1 to TRBJ2-2, with TRBD1 matching over 8 bases. CDR1 and CDR2 from the germline V gene are KGHDR and SFDVKD. The CDR3 totals 16 residues. The trim removed 4 bases at V and 4 bases at J, leaving 7 bases unmatched. This CDR3 reads CATSDGTGVGTGELFF. CDR3 DNA: TGTGCCACCAGTGACGGGACAGGAGTCGGCACCGGGGAGCTGTTTTTT.

The genes are TRBV7-2 and TRBJ2-7, with D maybe TRBD2 (7 bases). V was pared by 4 bases and J by 0 bases, with 19 bases between. From germline, CDR1 is SGHTA and CDR2 FQGNSA. The CDR3 is made up of 17 amino acids. The CDR3 loop reads CASSYRPVRGASYEQYF. The CDR3 bases are TGTGCCAGCAGCTACCGCCCGGTACGGGGGGCCTCCTACGAGCAGTACTTC.

To note about this clone: Other DNA sequences in the sample encode the same CDR3. The chain employs TRBV6-5 and TRBJ1-2; TRBD1 matches at 11 bases. This CDR3 is built from 16 residues. The V segment lost 0 bases and the J segment 4 bases; nucleotides outside the gene matches: 4. Germline V gene sequence: CDR1 MNHEY, CDR2 SVGAGI. CDR3 nucleotides: TGTGCCAGCAGTTACTCCAGGACAGGGGGCGGCTATGGCTACACCTTC. Amino acids: CASSYSRTGGGYGYTF.

The chain uses TRBV18 and TRBJ1-1; no clear D gene. CDR1 and CDR2 (germline): KGHSH, LQKENI. The CDR3 length is 17 residues. V was pared by 0 bases and J by 3 bases, with 17 bases between. CDR3 residues: CASSPPNRGVRDTEAFF. CDR3 bases: TGTGCCAGCTCACCACCGAACCGCGGGGTTAGGGACACTGAAGCTTTCTTT.

CDR3 in amino acids: CASSASGVGYGYTF. Written as DNA, the CDR3 is TGTGCCAGCAGCGCCTCAGGGGTTGGCTATGGCTACACCTTC. The chain uses TRBV7-9 and TRBJ1-2; a weak D match, TRBD1 (6 bases). V was clipped by 5 bases and J by 4 bases, with 14 bases between them. Germline assignment: CDR1 SEHNR and CDR2 FQNEAQ (reference sequence). The CDR3 sequence is 14 residues long.